This TCR beta chain was identified during a study of blood T cell repertoires in COVID-19. Looking at the study overall: The United States, Italy and Spain supplied acute and convalescent COVID-19 samples. Sample material is recorded as cDNA or gDNA derived from T cells, B-cell-depleted T cells, or PBMCs.

Per the study methods: Reference gene primer amplification in the assay estimated nucleated cell counts. Method: immunoSEQ multiplex PCR; TCRdb's copy keeps in-frame clones and lacks some. V, J and clone size are taken as reported in that table, and D and trimming were inferred from the DNA itself. The table lists around 62,000 clones, about four fifths of them singletons, with 8% to 9% in the top ten. Germline CDR1 reads SGHTA; CDR2 reads FQGNSA. The CDR3 spans 15 residues. V was cut by 1 base and J by 7 bases, with 16 bases left in between. The clonotype comes from a man aged 50 to 60 with active COVID-19. The genes are TRBV7-2 and TRBJ2-5, with a weak D call TRBD1 (5 bases). The sequencing sample was made of peripheral blood. Here the CDR3 reads CASSLDGAGFVTQYF. The CDR3 DNA follows: TGTGCCAGCAGCTTAGATGGTGCAGGGTTTGTGACCCAGTACTTC.